Described below is a single T cell receptor (beta chain) sequence and its context. This sample was included in a study of shared clonotypes between healthy human individuals. Replicate sorted-subset PCRs were loaded with 150 to 250 ng DNA, tens of thousands of T cell genomes. Generated by immunoSEQ multiplex PCR, the TCRdb table keeps only in-frame clones and is missing some. Seen here are approximately 1.5 million clones, approximately 98% observed once, and the top ten hold 0.4% to 0.45%. The study separated CD4+ cells into CD45RA+ naive and CD45RA-negative memory subsets. The clonotype originates from a young man in good health. The sample was naive CD4+ T cells sorted from blood. The subset: CD45RA+ positively selected.

CDR3 amino acids: CASSESLLHEQFF. The DNA for the CDR3 is TGCGCCAGCAGTGAGTCCCTCCTCCATGAGCAGTTCTTC. The chain employs TRBV10-1 and TRBJ2-1, with no clear D. This CDR3 is 13 amino acids long. The V end lost 0 bases, the J end lost 8 bases, and 8 bases lay between the germline ends. Germline values: CDR1 WNHNN, CDR2 SYGVQD (reference sequence).